This TCR beta chain emerged from a study of beta chain features in type 1 diabetes. This clone was seen a handful of times. The antigen is unknown. What was sequenced were expressed TCRB transcripts, since all of the isolated RNA had been reverse transcribed. The data were produced by immunoSEQ multiplex PCR, yet TCRdb's version contains in-frame clones alone and is incomplete. The table shows more than 350,000 clones, with roughly 11% occurring only once. Findings and caveats of the study: It was not settled here whether HLA type affects TCRB rearrangement. Insertions at VDJ junctions were less frequent in type 1 diabetes patients. These patients also deleted more nucleotides at the same junctions.

Using CD45RO/CCR7/CD25/CD127/CD95/CD27, CD4+ naive, central memory, regulatory and stem cell-like memory cells were sorted. The clonotype originates from a woman in her late teens or twenties in good health. The sample was naive CD4+ T cells from blood.

The CDR3 here is CASSARWGSQETQYF. The CDR3 DNA sequence: TGCGCCAGCAGCGCTCGTTGGGGCTCCCAAGAGACCCAGTACTTC. The rearrangement uses TRBV4-3 and TRBJ2-5; D perhaps matches TRBD1 (5 bases). CDR1 LGHNA and CDR2 YSLEER come from the germline V gene. The germline V and J ends were trimmed by 5 bases and 1 base, with 14 bases remaining between them. CDR3 size: 15 residues.